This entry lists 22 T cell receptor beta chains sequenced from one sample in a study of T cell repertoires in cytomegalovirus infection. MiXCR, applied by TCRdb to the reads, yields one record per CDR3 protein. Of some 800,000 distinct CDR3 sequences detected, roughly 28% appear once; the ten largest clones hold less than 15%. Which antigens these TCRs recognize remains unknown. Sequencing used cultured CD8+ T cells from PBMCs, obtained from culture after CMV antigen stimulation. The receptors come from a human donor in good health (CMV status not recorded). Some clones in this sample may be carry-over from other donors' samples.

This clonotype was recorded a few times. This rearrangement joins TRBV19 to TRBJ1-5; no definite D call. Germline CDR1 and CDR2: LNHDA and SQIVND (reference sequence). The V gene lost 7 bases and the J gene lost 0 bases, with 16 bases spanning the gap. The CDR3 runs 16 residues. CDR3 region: CASTKGDIPSNQPQHF. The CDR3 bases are TGTGCCAGTACTAAAGGAGACATCCCTAGCAATCAGCCCCAGCATTTT. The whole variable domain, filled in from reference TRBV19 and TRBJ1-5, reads DGGITQSPKYLFRKEGQNVTLSCEQNLNHDAMYWYRQDPGQGLRLIYYSQIVNDFQKGDIAEGYSVSREKKESFPLTVTSAQKNPTAFYLCASTKGDIPSNQPQHFGDGTRLSIL.

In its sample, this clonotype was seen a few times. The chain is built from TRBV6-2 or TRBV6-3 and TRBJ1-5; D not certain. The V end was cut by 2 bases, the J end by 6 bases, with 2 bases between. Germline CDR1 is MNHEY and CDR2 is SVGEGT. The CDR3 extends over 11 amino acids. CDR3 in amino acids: CASSYPQPQHF. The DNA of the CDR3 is TGTGCCAGCAGTTACCCTCAGCCCCAGCATTTT.

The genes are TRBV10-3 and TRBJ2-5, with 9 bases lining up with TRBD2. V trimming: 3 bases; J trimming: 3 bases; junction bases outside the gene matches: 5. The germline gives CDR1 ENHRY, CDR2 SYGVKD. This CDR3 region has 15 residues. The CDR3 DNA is TGTGCCATCAGTGAAACTAGCGGGCTGAAAGAGACCCAGTACTTC. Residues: CAISETSGLKETQYF.

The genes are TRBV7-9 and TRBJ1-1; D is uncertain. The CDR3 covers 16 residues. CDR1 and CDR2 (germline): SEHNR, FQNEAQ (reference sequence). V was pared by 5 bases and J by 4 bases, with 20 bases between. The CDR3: CASSPTPPGVGTEAFF. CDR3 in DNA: TGTGCCAGCAGCCCCACCCCCCCCGGAGTTGGCACTGAAGCTTTCTTT.

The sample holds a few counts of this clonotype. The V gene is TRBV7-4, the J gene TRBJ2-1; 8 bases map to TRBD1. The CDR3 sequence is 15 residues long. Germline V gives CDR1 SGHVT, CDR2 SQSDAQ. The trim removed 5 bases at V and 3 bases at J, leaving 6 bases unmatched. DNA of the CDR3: TGTGCCAGCAGCCGCGCAGGGGGCGACTACAATGAGCAGTTCTTC. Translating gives CASSRAGGDYNEQFF.

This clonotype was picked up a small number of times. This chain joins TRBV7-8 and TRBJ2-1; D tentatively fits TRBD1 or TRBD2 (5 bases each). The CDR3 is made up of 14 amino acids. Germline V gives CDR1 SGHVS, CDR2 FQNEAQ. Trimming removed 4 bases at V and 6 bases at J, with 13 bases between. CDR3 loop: CASSSFRDLNEQFF. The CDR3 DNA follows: TGTGCCAGCAGCTCGTTCCGGGACCTCAATGAGCAGTTCTTC.

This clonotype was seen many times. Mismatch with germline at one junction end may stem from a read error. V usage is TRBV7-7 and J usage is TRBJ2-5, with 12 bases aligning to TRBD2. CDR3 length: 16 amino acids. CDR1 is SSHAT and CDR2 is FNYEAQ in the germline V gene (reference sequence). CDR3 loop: CASSPELAGGQETQYF. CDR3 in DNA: TGTGCTAGCAGCCCAGAACTAGCGGGGGGCCAAGAGACCCAGTACTTC.

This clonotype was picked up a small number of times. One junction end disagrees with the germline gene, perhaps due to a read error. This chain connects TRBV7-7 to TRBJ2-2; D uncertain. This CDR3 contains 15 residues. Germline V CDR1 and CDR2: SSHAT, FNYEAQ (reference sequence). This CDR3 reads CASSFGGHGTGELFF. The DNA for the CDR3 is TGTGCTAGCAGCTTTGGTGGGCATGGGACCGGGGAGCTGTTTTTT.

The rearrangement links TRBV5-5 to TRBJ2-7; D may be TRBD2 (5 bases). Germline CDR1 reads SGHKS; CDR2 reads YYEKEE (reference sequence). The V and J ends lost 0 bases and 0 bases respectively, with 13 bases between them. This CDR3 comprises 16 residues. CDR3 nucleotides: TGTGCCAGCAGCTTGGTAGGCGGGTTCAGCTCCTACGAGCAGTACGTC. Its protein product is CASSLVGGFSSYEQYV.

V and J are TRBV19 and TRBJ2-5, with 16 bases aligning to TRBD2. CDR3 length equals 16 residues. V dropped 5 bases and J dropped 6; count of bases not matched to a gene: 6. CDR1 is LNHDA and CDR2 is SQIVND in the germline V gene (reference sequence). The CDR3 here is CASSSSGLAGGQTQYF. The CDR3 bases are TGTGCCAGTAGTTCCTCGGGACTAGCGGGGGGGCAGACCCAGTACTTC.

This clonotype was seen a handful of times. The CDR3 sequence is CASSSAAMNTEAFF. The DNA for the CDR3 is TGTGCCAGCAGCTCGGCAGCCATGAACACTGAAGCTTTCTTT. The genes are TRBV7-6 and TRBJ1-1; D ambiguous. CDR1 is SGHVS and CDR2 is FNYEAQ in the germline V gene. The CDR3 has 14 amino acids. Trimming shortened V by 4 bases and J by 0 bases, and 9 bases separated the two germline ends.

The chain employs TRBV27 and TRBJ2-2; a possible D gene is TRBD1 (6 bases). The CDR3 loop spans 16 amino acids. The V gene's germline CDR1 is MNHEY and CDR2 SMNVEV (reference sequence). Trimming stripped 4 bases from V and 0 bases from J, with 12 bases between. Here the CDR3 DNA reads TGTGCCAGCAGTTCCCTTTGGGGGCCGAACACCGGGGAGCTGTTTTTT. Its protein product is CASSSLWGPNTGELFF.

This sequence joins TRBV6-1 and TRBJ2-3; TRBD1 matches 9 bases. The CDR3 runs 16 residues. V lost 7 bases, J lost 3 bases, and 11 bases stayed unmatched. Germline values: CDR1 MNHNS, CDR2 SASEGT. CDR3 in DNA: TGTGCCAGCACCCCCTGGACAGGGGAAGTTACAGATACGCAGTATTTT. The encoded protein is CASTPWTGEVTDTQYF.

In DNA form, the CDR3 reads TGTGCCAGCAGTCCCAGGGGATGGGCCACTGAAGCTTTCTTT. Amino acids: CASSPRGWATEAFF. The chain carries TRBV27 and TRBJ1-1; D perhaps matches TRBD1 (6 bases). The CDR3 covers 14 residues. CDR1 MNHEY and CDR2 SMNVEV come from the germline V gene (reference sequence). V was clipped by 5 bases and J by 4 bases, with 14 bases between them.

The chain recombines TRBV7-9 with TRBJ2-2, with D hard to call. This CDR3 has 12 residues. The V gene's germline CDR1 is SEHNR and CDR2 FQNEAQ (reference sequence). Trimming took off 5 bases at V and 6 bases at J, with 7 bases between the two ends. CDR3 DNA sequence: TGTGCCAGCAGCGACATATCCGGGGAGCTGTTTTTT. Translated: CASSDISGELFF.

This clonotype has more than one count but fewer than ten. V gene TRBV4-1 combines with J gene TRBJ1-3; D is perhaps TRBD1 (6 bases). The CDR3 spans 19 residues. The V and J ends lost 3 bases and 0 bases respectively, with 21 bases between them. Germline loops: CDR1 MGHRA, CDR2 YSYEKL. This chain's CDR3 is CASSHESMVGGPSGNTIYF. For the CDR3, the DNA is TGCGCCAGCAGCCATGAAAGCATGGTCGGGGGGCCCTCTGGAAACACCATATATTTT.

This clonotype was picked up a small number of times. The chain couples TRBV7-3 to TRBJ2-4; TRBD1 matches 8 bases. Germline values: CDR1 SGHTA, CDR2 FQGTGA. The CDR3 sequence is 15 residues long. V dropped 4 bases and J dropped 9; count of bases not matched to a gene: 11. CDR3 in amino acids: CASSSRSRGPFIQYF. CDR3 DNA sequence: TGTGCCAGCAGCTCAAGAAGCAGGGGGCCGTTCATTCAGTACTTC.

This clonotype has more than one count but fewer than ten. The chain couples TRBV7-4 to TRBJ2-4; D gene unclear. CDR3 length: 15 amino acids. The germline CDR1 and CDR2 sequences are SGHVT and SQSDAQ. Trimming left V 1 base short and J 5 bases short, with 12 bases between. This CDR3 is CASSLGRFVENIQYF. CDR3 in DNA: TGTGCCAGCAGCTTAGGTCGGTTCGTCGAAAACATTCAGTACTTC. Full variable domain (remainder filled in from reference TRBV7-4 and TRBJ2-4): GAGVSQSPRYKVAKRGRDVALRCDSISGHVTLYWYRQTLGQGSEVLTYSQSDAQRDKSGRPSGRFSAERPERSVSTLKIQRTEQGDSAVYLCASSLGRFVENIQYFGAGTRLSVL.

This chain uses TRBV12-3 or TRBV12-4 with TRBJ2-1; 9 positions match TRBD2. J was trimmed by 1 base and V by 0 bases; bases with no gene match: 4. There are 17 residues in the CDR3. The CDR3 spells CASSLAGSGGSYNEQFF. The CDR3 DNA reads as TGTGCCAGCAGTTTAGCTGGTAGCGGGGGATCCTACAATGAGCAGTTCTTC.

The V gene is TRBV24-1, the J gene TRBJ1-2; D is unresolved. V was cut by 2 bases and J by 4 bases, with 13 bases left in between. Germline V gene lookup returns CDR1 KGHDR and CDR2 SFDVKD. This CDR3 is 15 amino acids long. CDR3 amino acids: CATSDSDGRRYGYTF. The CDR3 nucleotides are TGTGCCACCAGTGATTCGGACGGAAGGCGCTATGGCTACACCTTC.

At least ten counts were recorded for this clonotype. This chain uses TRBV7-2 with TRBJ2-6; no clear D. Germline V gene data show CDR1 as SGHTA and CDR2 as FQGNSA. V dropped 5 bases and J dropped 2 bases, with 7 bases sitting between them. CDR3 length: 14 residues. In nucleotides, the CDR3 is TGTGCCAGCAGCCTGGTGCCTGGGGCCAACGTCCTGACTTTC. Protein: CASSLVPGANVLTF.

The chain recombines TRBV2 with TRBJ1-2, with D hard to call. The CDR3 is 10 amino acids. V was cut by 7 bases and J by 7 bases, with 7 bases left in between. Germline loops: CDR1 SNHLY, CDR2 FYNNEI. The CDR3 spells CASTGFGYTF. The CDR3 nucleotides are TGTGCCAGCACTGGGTTTGGCTACACCTTC.